The 30 T cell receptor beta chains below come from one sample, sequenced in a study of cytomegalovirus exposure and HLA in healthy donors. PCR employed 60 Vbeta and 13 Jbeta primers. Measured with immunoSEQ multiplex PCR; TCRdb has only the in-frame clones, and not every one. The table lists roughly 290,000 clones, around 80% of them singletons. The source material was PBMCs. These receptors were collected from a girl aged 2 to 10 in good health and CMV-seronegative.

This chain joins TRBV27 and TRBJ1-2; 7 nucleotides match TRBD1. Germline assignment: CDR1 MNHEY and CDR2 SMNVEV (reference sequence). This CDR3 has 13 amino acids. The trim removed 5 bases at V and 5 bases at J, leaving 5 bases unmatched. CDR3 protein: CASSGQESYGYTF. CDR3 DNA sequence: TGTGCCAGCAGTGGACAGGAATCTTATGGCTACACCTTC.

This chain uses TRBV9 with TRBJ2-7; 8 bases match TRBD2. The length of the CDR3 is 16 residues. Looked up from germline, CDR1 is SGDLS and CDR2 is YYNGEE. The trim removed 3 bases at V and 0 bases at J, leaving 8 bases unmatched. As DNA, the CDR3 is TGTGCCAGCAGCGGTACCGCGGGGGGCCCCTCCTACGAGCAGTACTTC. Amino acids: CASSGTAGGPSYEQYF.

The V gene is TRBV27, the J gene TRBJ1-6; D gene unclear. Trimming stripped 7 bases from V and 7 bases from J, with 17 bases between. There are 15 residues in the CDR3. Germline V gene sequence: CDR1 MNHEY, CDR2 SMNVEV (reference sequence). CDR3 region: CASTTHEDPNSPLHF. The CDR3 DNA sequence: TGTGCCAGCACAACCCACGAGGATCCGAATTCACCCCTCCACTTT.

A single count supports this clone. This chain links TRBV4-1 with TRBJ1-2, with 8 positions matching TRBD1. CDR1 MGHRA and CDR2 YSYEKL come from the germline V gene. V lost 0 bases to trimming and J lost 1 base; unmatched junction nucleotides: 4. The CDR3 covers 16 residues. Here the CDR3 reads CASSQEQGGDNYGYTF. CDR3 DNA sequence: TGCGCCAGCAGCCAAGAACAGGGGGGAGATAACTATGGCTACACCTTC.

V usage is TRBV5-6 and J usage is TRBJ2-5; 7 bases are a match to TRBD2. The trim removed 3 bases at V and 2 bases at J, leaving 10 bases unmatched. Germline lookup yields CDR1 SGHDT and CDR2 YYEEEE. The CDR3 is 16 amino acids. The CDR3 nucleotides read TGTGCCAGCAGCTCGCCCTGGCGGGGGAGACAAGAGACCCAGTACTTC. It specifies CASSSPWRGRQETQYF.

V is TRBV5-5 and J is TRBJ1-4; D ambiguous. Trimming removed 1 base at V and 8 bases at J, with 9 bases between. CDR3 size: 13 residues. CDR1 and CDR2 (germline): SGHKS, YYEKEE (reference sequence). The CDR3 sequence is CASSLLVGEKLFF. The CDR3, as DNA: TGTGCCAGCAGCTTGTTGGTCGGGGAAAAACTGTTTTTT.

V gene TRBV27 combines with J gene TRBJ1-1, with 10 bases identical to TRBD1. The V gene's germline CDR1 is MNHEY and CDR2 SMNVEV (reference sequence). There are 16 residues in the CDR3. The J segment lost 0 bases and the V segment lost 5 bases, leaving 6 bases of the junction unmatched. CDR3 region: CASSPGTGAMNTEAFF. In nucleotides, the CDR3 is TGTGCCAGCAGTCCTGGGACAGGGGCGATGAACACTGAAGCTTTCTTT.

Written as DNA, the CDR3 is TGTGCCAGTAGTATCCACCGGACAGTATACAATGAGCAGTTCTTC. Translation: CASSIHRTVYNEQFF. The chain combines TRBV19 with TRBJ2-1; D may be TRBD1 (6 bases). The CDR3 is 15 amino acids. Germline CDR1 LNHDA, CDR2 SQIVND (reference sequence). V was shortened by 3 bases and J by 4 bases, with 13 bases between the two germline ends.

The chain uses TRBV9 and TRBJ2-3; D might be TRBD2 (6 bases). The CDR3 sequence is 15 residues long. Germline CDR1 is SGDLS and CDR2 is YYNGEE. V shed 0 bases and J shed 6 bases, with 14 bases lying between them. The CDR3 bases are TGTGCCAGCAGCGTAGCTAGCTACCGGGGGGATACGCAGTATTTT. It specifies CASSVASYRGDTQYF.

The rearrangement uses TRBV5-1 and TRBJ2-1; TRBD2 matches 9 bases. This CDR3 region has 15 residues. The junction had 6 bases not matched to a gene; V was cut back by 6 bases and J by 2 bases. Germline V gives CDR1 SGHRS, CDR2 YFSETQ. This CDR3 is CASTTAGGTYNEQFF. In nucleotides, the CDR3 is TGCGCCAGCACCACGGCGGGAGGGACCTACAATGAGCAGTTCTTC. The whole variable domain, remainder taken from reference TRBV5-1 and TRBJ2-1, is KAGVTQTPRYLIKTRGQQVTLSCSPISGHRSVSWYQQTPGQGLQFLFEYFSETQRNKGNFPGRFSGRQFSNSRSEMNVSTLELGDSALYLCASTTAGGTYNEQFFGPGTRLTVL.

This clone was recorded only once. This chain joins TRBV18 and TRBJ2-7; TRBD1 agrees at 7 bases. Germline V gene sequence: CDR1 KGHSH, CDR2 LQKENI. This CDR3 is built from 18 residues. V was clipped by 3 bases and J by 0 bases; unmatched bases: 14. CDR3 sequence (DNA): TGTGCCAGCTCACCCCAAAGGACAGGCCTGGGAAGCTCCTACGAGCAGTACTTC. Translating it yields CASSPQRTGLGSSYEQYF.

This chain links TRBV19 with TRBJ1-5; tentative D call: TRBD1 (6 bases). Trimming took off 0 bases at V and 5 bases at J, with 20 bases between the two ends. CDR1 is LNHDA and CDR2 is SQIVND in the germline V gene (reference sequence). The CDR3 has 18 residues. CDR3 residues: CASSIDLQGHPLYQPQHF. The CDR3 DNA reads as TGTGCCAGTAGTATAGATTTACAGGGCCACCCACTTTATCAGCCCCAGCATTTT.

V gene TRBV7-2 combines with J gene TRBJ1-1; D unresolved. Trimming cost V 8 bases and J 1 base, with 17 bases left between them. From germline, CDR1 is SGHTA and CDR2 FQGNSA. CDR3 length: 15 amino acids. The CDR3 region has the DNA TGTGCCAGCGTCCCGCAAGTTAATAGGAACACTGAAGCTTTCTTT. As protein: CASVPQVNRNTEAFF.

This clone showed up just a few times. V usage is TRBV5-1 and J usage is TRBJ2-2, with TRBD2 as a possible D gene (5 bases). Per the germline V gene, CDR1 is SGHRS and CDR2 is YFSETQ. The CDR3 is 14 residues long. V lost 7 bases and J 7 bases, leaving 17 bases between the germline ends. The CDR3, as DNA: TGCGCCAGCCGGGATCTTGAAGGGATCGGGGAGCTGTTTTTT. Translation: CASRDLEGIGELFF.

The chain carries TRBV5-8 and TRBJ1-2; D might be TRBD1 (6 bases). The length of the CDR3 is 15 residues. Trimming took off 4 bases at V and 4 bases at J, with 17 bases between the two ends. Per the germline V gene, CDR1 is SGHTS and CDR2 is YDEGEE. CDR3 region: CASSELGTSSYGYTF. The CDR3 DNA follows: TGTGCCAGCAGCGAACTAGGGACATCCTCCTATGGCTACACCTTC.

A single count supports this clone. The V gene is TRBV11-3, the J gene TRBJ2-1; the D gene is possibly TRBD2 (6 bases). The V end was cut by 3 bases, the J end by 4 bases, with 13 bases between. Germline lookup yields CDR1 SGHNT and CDR2 YENEEA. This CDR3 region has 15 residues. As DNA, the CDR3 is TGTGCCAGCAGCTTCGGCGGGGCCGTTTACAATGAGCAGTTCTTC. This gives the protein CASSFGGAVYNEQFF. The full variable domain, completed using reference TRBV11-3 and TRBJ2-1, is EAGVVQSPRYKIIEKKQPVAFWCNPISGHNTLYWYLQNLGQGPELLIRYENEEAVDDSQLPKDRFSAERLKGVDSTLKIQPAELGDSAVYLCASSFGGAVYNEQFFGPGTRLTVL.

This clone was detected only a few times. The V and J genes are TRBV5-6 and TRBJ1-5, with unresolved D. This CDR3 spans 16 amino acids. Germline V gives CDR1 SGHDT, CDR2 YYEEEE. The V end was cut by 0 bases, the J end by 0 bases, with 10 bases between. CDR3 residues: CASSLAGMGSNQPQHF. CDR3 sequence (DNA): TGTGCCAGCAGCTTGGCCGGGATGGGTAGCAATCAGCCCCAGCATTTT.

The V and J genes are TRBV13 and TRBJ1-6; D remains unclear. V gave up 5 bases and J gave up 7 bases, with 12 bases separating them. The CDR3 runs to 14 residues. The V gene's germline CDR1 is PRHDT and CDR2 FYEKMQ (reference sequence). Written as DNA, the CDR3 is TGTGCCAGCAGCAACAGCCCACGGAATTCACCCCTCCACTTT. Translated: CASSNSPRNSPLHF.

CDR3 region: CASRASKFIDTQYF. As DNA, the CDR3 is TGTGCCAGCAGGGCCAGTAAGTTTATAGATACGCAGTATTTT. The chain uses TRBV2 and TRBJ2-3; D call uncertain. Germline lookup yields CDR1 SNHLY and CDR2 FYNNEI. This CDR3 is built from 14 residues. V was pared by 6 bases and J by 5 bases, with 15 bases between.

This chain uses TRBV7-9 with TRBJ1-2; no clear D gene. The V and J ends lost 2 bases and 4 bases respectively, with 11 bases between them. There are 14 residues in the CDR3. CDR1 SEHNR and CDR2 FQNEAQ come from the germline V gene (reference sequence). This CDR3 is CASSLSVGVYGYTF. The CDR3 coding sequence is TGTGCCAGCAGCTTATCTGTCGGGGTCTATGGCTACACCTTC.

The rearrangement uses TRBV7-7 and TRBJ2-1, with D uncertain. CDR3 length equals 15 residues. Trimming shortened V by 5 bases and J by 5 bases, and 16 bases separated the two germline ends. From germline, CDR1 is SSHAT and CDR2 FNYEAQ (reference sequence). CDR3 in amino acids: CASSPLKALDNEQFF. CDR3 sequence (DNA): TGTGCCAGCAGCCCCTTGAAAGCGCTAGACAATGAGCAGTTCTTC.

This clone was detected once. This chain links TRBV5-6 with TRBJ2-3; D perhaps matches TRBD1 (6 bases). Germline V gene sequence: CDR1 SGHDT, CDR2 YYEEEE. The V and J ends lost 3 bases and 3 bases respectively, with 17 bases between them. This CDR3 has 16 residues. The CDR3 protein is CASSWRQDGLTDTQYF. The CDR3 DNA follows: TGTGCCAGCAGCTGGAGACAGGACGGGTTAACAGATACGCAGTATTTT.

The CDR3 sequence is CASRDKTSEKETQYF. The CDR3 DNA reads as TGTGCCAGCAGGGATAAGACTAGCGAGAAAGAGACCCAGTACTTC. The V gene is TRBV28, the J gene TRBJ2-5, with 8 bases fitting TRBD2. Germline V gene sequence: CDR1 MDHEN, CDR2 SYDVKM. Trimming cost V 6 bases and J 3 bases; bases outside gene matches: 9. The CDR3 extends over 15 amino acids.

The chain joins TRBV28 to TRBJ2-3; 15 bases are a match to TRBD2. The trim removed 8 bases at V and 3 bases at J, leaving 6 bases unmatched. The CDR3 has 16 residues. Germline CDR1 MDHEN, CDR2 SYDVKM. CDR3 in DNA: TGTGCCAGCGCTCCGGGACTAGCGGGAGGTACAGATACGCAGTATTTT. Its protein is CASAPGLAGGTDTQYF.

The count of this clone is one. The chain carries TRBV5-1 and TRBJ2-1; possibly TRBD2 for D (5 bases). CDR1 SGHRS and CDR2 YFSETQ come from the germline V gene. The CDR3 has 14 amino acids. V was shortened by 8 bases and J by 7 bases, with 19 bases between the two germline ends. CDR3 sequence reads: CASLSTGMRNEQFF. The CDR3 coding sequence is TGCGCCAGTTTGTCAACCGGGATGAGGAATGAGCAGTTCTTC.

V is TRBV4-1 and J is TRBJ1-4; D gene ambiguous. The V and J ends lost 4 bases and 5 bases respectively, with 14 bases between them. Per germline, CDR1 MGHRA and CDR2 YSYEKL. The CDR3 is made up of 15 amino acids. CDR3 coding DNA: TGCGCCAGCAGCCTGGTGGGAGGCAGGAATGAAAAACTGTTTTTT. Encoded protein: CASSLVGGRNEKLFF.

The chain carries TRBV19 and TRBJ1-5, with D perhaps TRBD1 (6 bases). V lost 6 bases, J lost 1 base, and 13 bases lay in between. CDR1 and CDR2 (germline): LNHDA, SQIVND (reference sequence). The length of the CDR3 is 15 residues. The CDR3 region has the DNA TGTGCCAGTAGCCTCAAGGGGGAGAGCAATCAGCCCCAGCATTTT. Translation: CASSLKGESNQPQHF.

This clone has just a few counts. This chain connects TRBV28 to TRBJ1-5; no definite D call. Trimming stripped 3 bases from V and 4 bases from J, with 13 bases between. This CDR3 contains 15 residues. From germline, CDR1 is MDHEN and CDR2 SYDVKM. This CDR3 reads CASSFGLRPNQPQHF. DNA of the CDR3: TGTGCCAGCAGTTTTGGCCTCCGCCCGAATCAGCCCCAGCATTTT. Full variable domain (missing parts from reference TRBV28 and TRBJ1-5): DVKVTQSSRYLVKRTGEKVFLECVQDMDHENMFWYRQDPGLGLRLIYFSYDVKMKEKGDIPEGYSVSREKKERFSLILESASTNQTSMYLCASSFGLRPNQPQHFGDGTRLSIL.

This clone came up a few times. This rearrangement joins TRBV7-8 to TRBJ1-2; possibly TRBD1 for D (5 bases). The ends were cut back, 5 bases at V and 8 bases at J, with 21 bases in the middle. The CDR3 contains 15 residues. Per germline, CDR1 SGHVS and CDR2 FQNEAQ. The CDR3 spells CASSPRRTGETGYTF. The CDR3, as DNA: TGTGCCAGCAGCCCCCGCCGAACAGGCGAAACCGGCTACACCTTC.

V is TRBV30 and J is TRBJ2-5; D may be TRBD2 (6 bases). The germline gives CDR1 GTSNPN, CDR2 SVGIG (reference sequence). The CDR3 consists of 15 residues. The germline V and J ends were trimmed by 3 bases and 2 bases, with 16 bases remaining between them. DNA for the CDR3: TGTGCCTGGAGGTTAGCGGACGGTCAACAAGAGACCCAGTACTTC. Translating it yields CAWRLADGQQETQYF.